This T cell receptor beta chain was captured in a study of cytomegalovirus exposure and HLA in healthy donors. Study-wide points: Later analysis suggested most CMV-associated TCR beta chains were HLA-restricted.

As regards this clone: Antigen specificity is unknown.

CDR3 length: 15 residues. The germline gives CDR1 SNHLY, CDR2 FYNNEI. V was shortened by 4 bases and J by 1 base, with 13 bases between the two germline ends. PCR involved 60 Vbeta and 13 Jbeta primers. Profiled with immunoSEQ multiplex PCR; TCRdb holds only in-frame clones, not every one. This sample's table has 150,000 to 200,000 clones. Sequenced: PBMCs. This clonotype was sampled from a woman in her late teens or twenties in good health and CMV-seropositive. V gene TRBV2 combines with J gene TRBJ1-1; possible D gene TRBD1, 5 bases. The CDR3 is CASSVLGQANTEAFF. The CDR3 DNA reads as TGTGCCAGCAGTGTGTTAGGACAAGCGAACACTGAAGCTTTCTTT.